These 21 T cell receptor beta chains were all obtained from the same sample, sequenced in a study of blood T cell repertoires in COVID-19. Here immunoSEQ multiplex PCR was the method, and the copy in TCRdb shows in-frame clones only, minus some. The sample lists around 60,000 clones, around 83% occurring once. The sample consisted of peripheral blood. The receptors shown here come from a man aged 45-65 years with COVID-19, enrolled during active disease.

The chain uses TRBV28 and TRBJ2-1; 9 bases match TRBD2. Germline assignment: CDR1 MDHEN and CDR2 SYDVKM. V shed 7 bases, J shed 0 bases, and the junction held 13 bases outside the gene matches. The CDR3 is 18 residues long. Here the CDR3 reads CASNSGLAKFSSYNEQFF. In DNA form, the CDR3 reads TGTGCCAGCAATTCGGGACTAGCTAAGTTCAGCTCCTACAATGAGCAGTTCTTC.

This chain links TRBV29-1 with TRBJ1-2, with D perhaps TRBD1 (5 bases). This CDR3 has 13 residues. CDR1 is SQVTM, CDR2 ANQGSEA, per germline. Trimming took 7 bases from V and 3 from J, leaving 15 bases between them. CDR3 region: CSALTVQDYGYTF. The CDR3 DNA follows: TGCAGCGCTCTCACGGTACAGGACTATGGCTACACCTTC. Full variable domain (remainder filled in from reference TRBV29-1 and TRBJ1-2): SAVISQKPSRDICQRGTSLTIQCQVDSQVTMMFWYRQQPGQSLTLIATANQGSEATYESGFVIDKFPISRPNLTFSTLTVSNMSPEDSSIYLCSALTVQDYGYTFGSGTRLTVV.

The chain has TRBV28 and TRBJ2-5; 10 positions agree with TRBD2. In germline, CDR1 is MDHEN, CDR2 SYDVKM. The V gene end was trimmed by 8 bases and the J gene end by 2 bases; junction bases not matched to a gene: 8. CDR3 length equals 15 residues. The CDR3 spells CASGGRTSGQETQYF. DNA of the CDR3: TGTGCCAGCGGAGGGCGGACTAGCGGACAAGAGACCCAGTACTTC.

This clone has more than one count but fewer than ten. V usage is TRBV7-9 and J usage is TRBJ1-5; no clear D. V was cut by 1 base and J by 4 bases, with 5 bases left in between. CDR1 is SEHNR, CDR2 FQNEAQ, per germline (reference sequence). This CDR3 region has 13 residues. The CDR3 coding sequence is TGTGCCAGCAGCTTAGGTAATAATCAGCCCCAGCATTTT. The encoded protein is CASSLGNNQPQHF.

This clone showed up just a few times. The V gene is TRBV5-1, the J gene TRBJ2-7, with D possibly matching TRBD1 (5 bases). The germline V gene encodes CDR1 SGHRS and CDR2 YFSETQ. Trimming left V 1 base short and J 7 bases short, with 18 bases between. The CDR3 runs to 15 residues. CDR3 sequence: CASSLSGAFTEEQYF. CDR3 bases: TGCGCCAGCAGCTTGAGTGGGGCCTTTACGGAAGAGCAGTACTTC.

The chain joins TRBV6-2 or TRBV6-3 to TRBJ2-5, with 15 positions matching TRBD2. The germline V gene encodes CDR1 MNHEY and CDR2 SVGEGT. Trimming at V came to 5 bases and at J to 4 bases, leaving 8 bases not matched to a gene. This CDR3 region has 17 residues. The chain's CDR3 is CASSTPLGLAGGETQYF. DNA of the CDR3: TGTGCCAGCAGTACTCCTTTGGGACTAGCGGGAGGAGAGACCCAGTACTTC.

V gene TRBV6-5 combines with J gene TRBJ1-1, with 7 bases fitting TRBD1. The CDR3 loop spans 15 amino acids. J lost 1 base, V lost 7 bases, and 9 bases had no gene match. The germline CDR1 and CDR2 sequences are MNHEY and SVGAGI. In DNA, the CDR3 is TGTGCCAGCACTCCAAGACAGGGCTCGAACACTGAAGCTTTCTTT. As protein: CASTPRQGSNTEAFF.

This chain's CDR3 is CASSSGSVRQETQYF. Here the CDR3 DNA reads TGTGCCAGCAGCTCCGGTAGCGTAAGACAAGAGACCCAGTACTTC. The V gene is TRBV11-2, the J gene TRBJ2-5; the D gene is possibly TRBD2 (5 bases). The ends were cut back, 4 bases at V and 2 bases at J, with 14 bases in the middle. Germline loops: CDR1 SGHAT, CDR2 FQNNGV. The CDR3 has 15 amino acids.

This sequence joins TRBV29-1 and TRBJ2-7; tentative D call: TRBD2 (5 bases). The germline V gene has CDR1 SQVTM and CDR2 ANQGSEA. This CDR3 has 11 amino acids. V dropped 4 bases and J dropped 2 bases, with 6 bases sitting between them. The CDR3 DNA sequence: TGCAGCGTTGGACTACCCTACGAGCAGTACTTC. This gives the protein CSVGLPYEQYF.

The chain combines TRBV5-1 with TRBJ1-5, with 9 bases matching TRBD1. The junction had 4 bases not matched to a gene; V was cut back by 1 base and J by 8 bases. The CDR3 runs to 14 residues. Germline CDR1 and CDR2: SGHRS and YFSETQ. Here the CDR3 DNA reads TGCGCCAGCAGCTTGACAGGGGGCGTAGAGCCCCAGCATTTT. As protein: CASSLTGGVEPQHF. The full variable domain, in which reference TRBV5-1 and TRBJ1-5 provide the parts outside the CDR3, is KAGVTQTPRYLIKTRGQQVTLSCSPISGHRSVSWYQQTPGQGLQFLFEYFSETQRNKGNFPGRFSGRQFSNSRSEMNVSTLELGDSALYLCASSLTGGVEPQHFGDGTRLSIL.

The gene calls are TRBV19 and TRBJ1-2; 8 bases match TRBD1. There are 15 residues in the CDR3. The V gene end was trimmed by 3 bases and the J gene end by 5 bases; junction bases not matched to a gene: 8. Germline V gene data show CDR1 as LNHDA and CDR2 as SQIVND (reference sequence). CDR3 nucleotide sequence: TGTGCCAGTAGTATGGGGACAGGCAACCAATATGGCTACACCTTC. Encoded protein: CASSMGTGNQYGYTF.

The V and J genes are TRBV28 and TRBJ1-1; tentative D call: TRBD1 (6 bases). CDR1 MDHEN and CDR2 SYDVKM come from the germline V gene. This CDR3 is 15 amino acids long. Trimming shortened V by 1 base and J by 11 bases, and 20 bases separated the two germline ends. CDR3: CASSLSGAGDRSAFF. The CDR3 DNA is TGTGCCAGCAGTTTATCCGGAGCAGGGGACCGCTCCGCTTTCTTT.

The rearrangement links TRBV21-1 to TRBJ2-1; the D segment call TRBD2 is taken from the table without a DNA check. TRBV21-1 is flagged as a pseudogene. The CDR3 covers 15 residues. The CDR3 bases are TGTGCCAGCGGGTCAGTCGGGATTCCTTACAATGAGCAGTTCTTC. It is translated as CASGSVGIPYNEQFF.

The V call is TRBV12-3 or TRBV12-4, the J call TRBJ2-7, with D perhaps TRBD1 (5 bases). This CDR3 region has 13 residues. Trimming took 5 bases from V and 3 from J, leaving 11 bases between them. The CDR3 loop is CASSHGHLYEQYF. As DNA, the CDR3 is TGTGCCAGCAGTCACGGACACCTCTACGAGCAGTACTTC.

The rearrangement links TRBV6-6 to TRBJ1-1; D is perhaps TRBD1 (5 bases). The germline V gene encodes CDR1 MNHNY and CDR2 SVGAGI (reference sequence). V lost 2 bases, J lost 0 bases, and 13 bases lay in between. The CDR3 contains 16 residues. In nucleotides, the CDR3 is TGTGCCAGCAGTTACCTTCCAGGGCAGATGAACACTGAAGCTTTCTTT. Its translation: CASSYLPGQMNTEAFF.

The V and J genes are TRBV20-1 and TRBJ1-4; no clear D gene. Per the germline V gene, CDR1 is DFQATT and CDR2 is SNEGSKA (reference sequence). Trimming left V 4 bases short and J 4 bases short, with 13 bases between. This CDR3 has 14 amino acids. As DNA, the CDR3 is TGCAGTGCTATTGATCGCGGGATTAATGAAAAACTGTTTTTT. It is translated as CSAIDRGINEKLFF.

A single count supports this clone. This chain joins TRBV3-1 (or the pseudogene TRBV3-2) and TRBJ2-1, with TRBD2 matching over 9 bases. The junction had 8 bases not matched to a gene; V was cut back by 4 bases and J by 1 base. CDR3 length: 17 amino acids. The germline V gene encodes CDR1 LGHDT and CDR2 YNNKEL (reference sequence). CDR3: CASSLLGAGGSYNEQFF. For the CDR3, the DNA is TGTGCCAGCAGCCTCCTAGGGGCGGGAGGGTCCTACAATGAGCAGTTCTTC.

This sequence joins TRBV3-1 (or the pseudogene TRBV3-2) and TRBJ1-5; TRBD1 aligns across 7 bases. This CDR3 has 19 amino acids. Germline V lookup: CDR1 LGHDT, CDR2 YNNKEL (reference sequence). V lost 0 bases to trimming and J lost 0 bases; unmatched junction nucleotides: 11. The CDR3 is CASSQDARDSIYSNQPQHF. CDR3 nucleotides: TGTGCCAGCAGCCAAGATGCGCGGGACAGCATCTATAGCAATCAGCCCCAGCATTTT.

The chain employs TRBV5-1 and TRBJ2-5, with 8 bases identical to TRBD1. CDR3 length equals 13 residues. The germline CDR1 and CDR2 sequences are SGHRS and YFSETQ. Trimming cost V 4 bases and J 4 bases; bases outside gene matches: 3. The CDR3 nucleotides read TGCGCCAGCAGCCCGACAGGGGCAGAGACCCAGTACTTC. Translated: CASSPTGAETQYF.

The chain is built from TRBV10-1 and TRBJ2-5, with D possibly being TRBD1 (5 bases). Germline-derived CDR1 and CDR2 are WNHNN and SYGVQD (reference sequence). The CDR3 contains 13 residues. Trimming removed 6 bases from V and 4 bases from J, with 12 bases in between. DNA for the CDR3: TGCGCCAGCAGCCGCAAAGGGGCAGAGACCCAGTACTTC. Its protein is CASSRKGAETQYF.

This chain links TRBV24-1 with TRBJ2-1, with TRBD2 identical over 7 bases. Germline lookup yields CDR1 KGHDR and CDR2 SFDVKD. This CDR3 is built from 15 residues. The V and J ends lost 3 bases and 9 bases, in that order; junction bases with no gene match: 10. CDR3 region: CATSDPWDYSGEQFF. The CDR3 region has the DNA TGTGCCACCAGTGATCCTTGGGACTATTCCGGTGAGCAGTTCTTC.